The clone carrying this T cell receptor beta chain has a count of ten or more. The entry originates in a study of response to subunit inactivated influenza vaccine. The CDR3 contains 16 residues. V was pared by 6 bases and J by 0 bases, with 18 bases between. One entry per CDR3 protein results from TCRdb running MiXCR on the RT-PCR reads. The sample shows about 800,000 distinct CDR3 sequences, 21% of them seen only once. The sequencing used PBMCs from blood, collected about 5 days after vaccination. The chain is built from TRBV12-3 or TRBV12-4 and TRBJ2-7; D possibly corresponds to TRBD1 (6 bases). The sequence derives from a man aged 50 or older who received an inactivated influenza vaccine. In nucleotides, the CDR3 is TGTGCCAGCAGAGTAGCCTCTCAGGGACACTCCTACGAGCAGTACTTC. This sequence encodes CASRVASQGHSYEQYF.